This is a list of T cell receptor beta chains from one sample in a study of blood T cell repertoires in COVID-19. Using immunoSEQ multiplex PCR, the repertoire was profiled, and TCRdb retains in-frame clones only, with some absent. The sample holds 63,000 or so clones, about 88% seen once. Sequencing input: peripheral blood. The source of these receptors is a man aged 65 to 85 with active COVID-19. CDR3s include the opening cysteine and the closing phenylalanine or tryptophan. The D gene is left open where the match is weak. Not all rows give a size; the values are once, few, many and, for expanded clones, a class.

clone_size,cdr3_length,d_call,j_call,v_call,cdr3_aa,cdr3_nt
-,12,-,TRBJ2-7,TRBV9,CASSGPGGEQYF,TGTGCCAGCAGCGGACCCGGGGGCGAGCAGTACTTC
-,17,TRBD2,TRBJ2-7,TRBV3-1/TRBV3-2,CASTPHHSGRLAYEQYF,TGTGCCAGCACCCCGCACCATAGCGGGAGACTGGCCTACGAGCAGTACTTC
-,12,TRBD2,TRBJ2-1,TRBV10-2,CASSGGRGEQFF,TGCGCCAGCAGTGGCGGGAGGGGCGAGCAGTTCTTC
-,14,TRBD2,TRBJ2-5,TRBV10-3,CAILRPGEGETQYF,TGTGCCATCCTCCGGCCGGGGGAGGGAGAGACCCAGTACTTC
-,15,TRBD1,TRBJ2-1,TRBV5-1,CASTMGQSSYNEQFF,TGCGCCAGCACCATGGGACAGAGCTCCTACAATGAGCAGTTCTTC
-,14,TRBD2,TRBJ2-1,TRBV7-2,CASSLTGGHNEQFF,TGTGCCAGCAGCTTAACGGGAGGGCACAATGAGCAGTTCTTC
-,16,TRBD2,TRBJ2-5,TRBV13,CASSSPRDYPIETQYF,TGTGCCAGCAGCTCCCCCCGGGACTACCCCATAGAGACCCAGTACTTC
-,16,TRBD2,TRBJ2-3,TRBV5-1,CASSLGASGGTDTQYF,TGCGCCAGCAGCTTGGGTGCTAGCGGGGGCACAGATACGCAGTATTTT
-,13,-,TRBJ2-2,TRBV6-5,CASSPPGAGELFF,TGTGCCAGCAGCCCCCCGGGGGCCGGGGAGCTGTTTTTT
-,16,TRBD2,TRBJ2-3,TRBV7-2,CASSLGAGGTTDTQYF,TGTGCCAGCAGCTTAGGGGCGGGAGGGACCACAGATACGCAGTATTTT
-,13,-,TRBJ2-1,TRBV7-9,CASGIIQGNEQFF,TGTGCCAGCGGTATAATACAGGGAAATGAGCAGTTCTTC
-,13,-,TRBJ2-3,TRBV27,CASSFSNQDTQYF,TGTGCCAGCAGTTTTTCCAACCAGGATACGCAGTATTTT
-,13,TRBD1,TRBJ2-1,TRBV7-3,CASSLAGTEVQFF,TGTGCCAGCAGCTTAGCCGGGACAGAGGTACAGTTCTTC
once,17,-,TRBJ2-7,TRBV28,CASSLLGVGGFRNEQYF,TGTGCCAGCAGTTTATTAGGGGTGGGGGGTTTTAGAAACGAGCAGTACTTC
-,15,-,TRBJ2-3,TRBV5-4,CASSPTRRVTDTQYF,TGTGCCAGCAGCCCCACCAGGCGGGTCACAGATACGCAGTATTTT
-,14,-,TRBJ1-2,TRBV28,CASSLEEANYGYTF,TGTGCCAGCAGTTTGGAGGAAGCTAACTATGGCTACACCTTC
-,16,TRBD1,TRBJ2-2,TRBV5-5,CASSPTGTGATRELFF,TGTGCCAGCAGCCCGACCGGGACAGGGGCCACCAGGGAGCTGTTTTTT
once,16,TRBD1,TRBJ1-6,TRBV7-2,CASSSGGDRVTSPLHF,TGTGCCAGCAGCTCCGGTGGGGACAGGGTAACTTCACCCCTCCACTTT
-,11,-,TRBJ2-7,TRBV18,CASFGEGEQYF,TGTGCCAGCTTCGGTGAGGGCGAGCAGTACTTC
-,19,TRBD2,TRBJ2-2,TRBV11-2,CASSLAVGLAGGPAGELFF,TGTGCCAGCAGCTTAGCGGTCGGGCTAGCGGGAGGGCCGGCCGGGGAGCTGTTTTTT
-,16,TRBD2,TRBJ2-1,TRBV5-4,CASSPSSGSSYNEQFF,TGTGCCAGCAGCCCCTCTAGCGGGAGCTCCTACAATGAGCAGTTCTTC
once,16,TRBD1,TRBJ2-7,TRBV7-8,CASSPRTGGPFYEQYF,TGTGCCAGCAGCCCCCGGACAGGGGGGCCATTTTACGAGCAGTACTTC
-,16,TRBD1,TRBJ2-1,TRBV4-2,CASSQFGTGTYNEQFF,TGTGCCAGCAGCCAATTCGGGACAGGGACATACAATGAGCAGTTCTTC